A selection of T cell receptor beta chains follows, all from one sample in a study of graft-versus-host responses after intestinal transplantation. Some clones are missing from TCRdb's copy, which holds only in-frame ones; the method was immunoSEQ multiplex PCR. Among tens of thousands of clones, roughly 91% were seen once, and the ten largest hold 0.1%. No antigen has been assigned to these receptors. The specimen was unstimulated CD4+ T cells sorted from spleen or lymph node cells, collected before intestinal transplant. These receptors were taken from a human donor who received an intestinal transplant. Both conserved end residues are part of each CDR3. A D gene is named only where the DNA matches it firmly. Size is stated for part of the rows, as once, few or many counts, or as a class when the clone is expanded.

cdr3_aa cdr3_nt v_call clone_size d_call j_call
CASGPDERYSPNTIYF TGTGCTAGTGGTCCCGACGAGCGCTACTCACCAAACACCATATATTTT TRBV12-5 NA NA TRBJ1-3
CASSMGQLNSPLHF TGTGCCAGTAGTATGGGGCAGTTAAATTCACCCCTCCACTTT TRBV19 NA NA TRBJ1-6
CASSRFLQGFGGELFF TGTGCCAGCAGCCGTTTCTTACAGGGATTCGGTGGGGAGCTGTTTTTT TRBV7-9 NA NA TRBJ2-2
CSVDRDRLGGYTF TGCAGCGTAGACAGGGACCGCCTTGGCGGCTACACCTTC TRBV29-1 NA TRBD1 TRBJ1-2
CASSKTGDHHEQYF TGTGCCAGCAGTAAGACAGGGGATCACCACGAGCAGTACTTC TRBV6-5 NA TRBD1 TRBJ2-7
CASSPGHLNTEAFF TGTGCCAGCAGCCCTGGACACTTGAACACTGAAGCTTTCTTT TRBV11-3 NA NA TRBJ1-1
CAISRQGQNTEAFF TGTGCCATCAGCCGACAGGGGCAGAACACTGAAGCTTTCTTT TRBV10-3 NA TRBD1 TRBJ1-1
CASSLVWGEETQYF TGTGCCAGCAGCTTAGTGTGGGGGGAAGAGACCCAGTACTTC TRBV7-2 once NA TRBJ2-5
CASSPLTGQGTYEQYF TGTGCCAGCTCCCCCCTGACCGGACAGGGAACCTACGAGCAGTACTTC TRBV18 NA TRBD1 TRBJ2-7
CASRGTGTNEKLFF TGTGCCAGCAGGGGTACAGGGACTAATGAAAAACTGTTTTTT TRBV6-6 few NA TRBJ1-4
CASSYDSFSANYGYTF TGTGCCAGCAGTTACGACAGTTTCTCGGCTAACTATGGCTACACCTTC TRBV6-5 NA NA TRBJ1-2
CASTGHNEQFF TGTGCCAGCACTGGCCACAATGAGCAGTTCTTC TRBV27 NA NA TRBJ2-1
CASSPMGQTQETQYF TGTGCCAGCAGCCCCATGGGGCAGACTCAAGAGACCCAGTACTTC TRBV7-9 NA NA TRBJ2-5
CASSRKPGLTLDNEQFF TGCGCCAGCAGCCGGAAACCGGGACTAACTTTAGACAATGAGCAGTTCTTC TRBV4-3 NA TRBD2 TRBJ2-1
CASSRSGVYQETQYF TGTGCCAGCAGCCGTTCAGGGGTGTATCAAGAGACCCAGTACTTC TRBV11-2 NA NA TRBJ2-5